These T cell receptor beta chains were read from a single sample in a study of blood T cell repertoires in COVID-19. The repertoire was sequenced with immunoSEQ multiplex PCR; TCRdb's copy has only in-frame clones and lacks some. The data hold 350,000 to 400,000 clones, with 86% observed a single time. The source material was peripheral blood. The receptors stem from a woman aged 60-70 years with COVID-19, enrolled during active disease. The CDR3 runs from the conserved cysteine through the conserved F or W. D genes are given only for firm matches. Part of the rows lack a size; the others show once, few, many or a class for expanded clones.

v_gene	abundance	j_gene	d_gene	CDR3nt	CDR3aa
TRBV7-9	NA	TRBJ2-5	TRBD2	TGTGCCAGCAGCCCCCAAGGGAGCGGGGAAGAGACCCAGTACTTC	CASSPQGSGEETQYF
TRBV3-1/TRBV3-2	NA	TRBJ2-5	NA	TGTGCCAGCAGCCAAGATACGAAGCCCCAGTACTTC	CASSQDTKPQYF
TRBV19	NA	TRBJ1-5	NA	TGTGCCAGTAGTATCCACAGGGCTGAGAAATGGCAGCCCCAGCATTTT	CASSIHRAEKWQPQHF
TRBV4-1	once	TRBJ2-2	TRBD2	TGCGCCAGCAGCAAGGGACTAGCGGGGGGGCCAACCGGGGAGCTGTTTTTT	CASSKGLAGGPTGELFF
TRBV5-1	NA	TRBJ2-5	NA	TGCGCCAGCAGCCGAAGGGGGACCGGTGGAGAGACCCAGTACTTC	CASSRRGTGGETQYF
TRBV4-2	NA	TRBJ2-1	TRBD1	TGTGCCAGCAGCCAAGACAGGGGGCCCTACAATGAGCAGTTCTTC	CASSQDRGPYNEQFF
TRBV13	NA	TRBJ1-6	TRBD1	TGTGCCAGCAGCTTAGTGGGGACAGGGGTTAATTCACCCCTCCACTTT	CASSLVGTGVNSPLHF
TRBV5-1	NA	TRBJ1-2	TRBD1	TGCGCCAGCAGCCCCCAGGGGGTGGGAAACTATGGCTACACCTTC	CASSPQGVGNYGYTF
TRBV27	NA	TRBJ2-1	NA	TGTGCCAGCAGTAGGGACTCCCGATACAATGAGCAGTTCTTC	CASSRDSRYNEQFF
TRBV30	once	TRBJ1-1	TRBD1	TGTGCCTGGAATGTGGGACAGGGGTGGGACACTGAAGCTTTCTTT	CAWNVGQGWDTEAFF
TRBV19	NA	TRBJ1-3	TRBD1	TGTGCCAGTATCATAGCGGACGACAGGGGGCGCGGGAGAAGAGGAAACACCATATATTTT	CASIIADDRGRGRRGNTIYF
TRBV6-2/TRBV6-3	NA	TRBJ2-1	TRBD1	TGTGCCAGCAGTTACTCACCGGGACAGGGTCCGAATGAGCAGTTCTTC	CASSYSPGQGPNEQFF
TRBV6-1	NA	TRBJ1-1	NA	TGTGCCAGCAGGCGGACACTTTTCACTGAAGCTTTCTTT	CASRRTLFTEAFF
TRBV19	NA	TRBJ1-2	TRBD1	TGTGCCAGTAGTCACGGGACAGGGAACTATGGCTACACCTTC	CASSHGTGNYGYTF
TRBV10-3	NA	TRBJ2-1	TRBD2	TGTGCCATCAGTGACAGCGGGGGTCGAGAGCAGTTCTTC	CAISDSGGREQFF
TRBV6-2/TRBV6-3	once	TRBJ2-2	NA	TGTGCCAGCAGTTTGGACAGCAACACCGGGGAGCTGTTTTTT	CASSLDSNTGELFF
TRBV3-1/TRBV3-2	NA	TRBJ2-5	TRBD2	TGTGCCAGCAGCCAAGAAGGCCTAGCGGGGTATCAAGAGACCCAGTACTTC	CASSQEGLAGYQETQYF
TRBV7-6	NA	TRBJ1-5	NA	TGTGCCAGCAGCTTAGATCTCAGGGTAATCAATCAGCCCCAGCATTTT	CASSLDLRVINQPQHF
TRBV10-3	NA	TRBJ1-1	NA	TGTGCCATCAGTGAGATAGTCAACACTGAAGCTTTCTTT	CAISEIVNTEAFF
TRBV25-1	NA	TRBJ2-7	NA	TGTGCCAGCAGCCTAGTACTGACAGGTTCACCTGGCTCCTACGAGCAGTACTTC	CASSLVLTGSPGSYEQYF
TRBV11-2	NA	TRBJ1-1	NA	TGTGCCAGCAGCCCCGTCGGGTGGGACACTGAAGCTTTCTTT	CASSPVGWDTEAFF
TRBV19	NA	TRBJ2-1	TRBD2	TGTGCCAGTAGTATGGGCGGGGGGGCACCCAATGAGCAGTTCTTC	CASSMGGGAPNEQFF
TRBV27	NA	TRBJ1-2	NA	TGTGCCAGCGCCGACGAGGCCCCCCGGGGAGGCTACACCTTC	CASADEAPRGGYTF
TRBV6-6	NA	TRBJ1-6	TRBD1	TGTGCCAGCAGTGACCGGGACAGAAACTCACCCCTCCACTTT	CASSDRDRNSPLHF
TRBV30	NA	TRBJ1-4	TRBD1	TGTGCCTGGGGAGGACAGGTTCTACGAGAAAAACTGTTTTTT	CAWGGQVLREKLFF
TRBV2	NA	TRBJ1-2	NA	TGTGCCAGCAGTGAAAAGGGGGTCTATGGCTACACCTTC	CASSEKGVYGYTF
TRBV11-3	NA	TRBJ1-2	TRBD1	TGTGCCAGCAGCCAACAGGGGAATGGCTACACCTTC	CASSQQGNGYTF
TRBV3-1/TRBV3-2	NA	TRBJ1-5	NA	TGTGCCAGCAGCCAAAGTGCAGGGCATAGCAATCAGCCCCAGCATTTT	CASSQSAGHSNQPQHF